This TCR beta chain was identified in a study of graft-versus-host responses after intestinal transplantation. Grafts had their tissue processed, releasing intraepithelial and lamina propria lymphocytes. This clone was counted a few times. Profiled with immunoSEQ multiplex PCR; TCRdb holds only in-frame clones, not every one. The sample yields 14,000 or so clones, approximately 80% seen once. With 3 bases clipped from V and 0 bases from J, the junction kept 4 bases outside the gene matches. The CDR3 sequence is 15 residues long. Germline-derived CDR1 and CDR2 are SEHNR and FQNEAQ (reference sequence).

This TCR derives from a human patient who received an intestinal transplant, so some T cells may come from the graft donor. The chain is built from TRBV7-9 and TRBJ1-2; 7 bases are shared with TRBD1. The starting material was ileum tissue, obtained roughly 27 days after intestinal transplant. As DNA, the CDR3 is TGTGCCAGCAGCTTGGGACAGTCCCCTAACTATGGCTACACCTTC. Its translation: CASSLGQSPNYGYTF.